The source of this T cell receptor beta chain is a study of blood T cell repertoires in COVID-19. Study summary: The United States, Italy and Spain supplied acute and convalescent COVID-19 samples.

This CDR3 is 17 amino acids long. CDR1 and CDR2 (germline): LGHDT, YNNKEL (reference sequence). After removal of 3 bases from V and 9 bases from J, the junction contained 16 bases not matched to a gene. Profiled with immunoSEQ multiplex PCR; TCRdb holds only in-frame clones, not every one. This table holds about 220,000 clones, around four fifths found once. The origin of this receptor is a woman between 55 and 75 years old who had recovered from COVID-19. The sequenced sample consisted of peripheral blood. The chain recombines TRBV3-1 (or the pseudogene TRBV3-2) with TRBJ2-1; TRBD1 agrees at 8 bases. The CDR3 reads CASSQFSPGQGIGEQFF. The CDR3 DNA is TGTGCCAGCAGCCAGTTCTCTCCAGGACAGGGAATTGGTGAGCAGTTCTTC.